The 19 T cell receptor beta chains reported below all come from one sample, sequenced in a study of T cell responses to AZD1222 COVID-19 vaccine. Data came from immunoSEQ multiplex PCR; TCRdb stores just in-frame clones and leaves some out. The table lists approximately 130,000 clones, 90% of them singletons. This sample comprised peripheral blood, obtained on day 0 of AZD1222 vaccination. These receptors all come from an adult in good health.

The genes are TRBV19 and TRBJ1-1; D gene unclear. The CDR3 runs 14 residues. Germline CDR1 LNHDA, CDR2 SQIVND (reference sequence). Trimming removed 1 base at V and 1 base at J, with 7 bases between. As DNA, the CDR3 is TGTGCCAGTAGTATAGTTACCGGGAACACTGAAGCTTTCTTT. Amino acids: CASSIVTGNTEAFF.

V is TRBV5-1 and J is TRBJ1-1; possible D gene TRBD1, 5 bases. This CDR3 contains 13 residues. CDR1 is SGHRS and CDR2 is YFSETQ in the germline V gene. The V end lost 0 bases, the J end lost 5 bases, and 8 bases lay between the germline ends. The CDR3 DNA is TGCGCCAGCAGCTTGGTTGGGGCTACTGAAGCTTTCTTT. It specifies CASSLVGATEAFF.

In its sample, this clone was seen once. V gene TRBV27 combines with J gene TRBJ2-1, with 9 bases fitting TRBD2. The trim removed 2 bases at V and 4 bases at J, leaving 3 bases unmatched. The germline V gene encodes CDR1 MNHEY and CDR2 SMNVEV (reference sequence). This CDR3 region has 15 residues. The CDR3 nucleotides read TGTGCCAGCAGTTTAGCGGGAGGGTCGTACAATGAGCAGTTCTTC. It translates to CASSLAGGSYNEQFF.

About this clone itself: An end of the junction does not agree with germline; a read error may underlie this. CDR3 sequence: CASSHSDGYEQYF. In nucleotides, the CDR3 is TGTGCCAGCAGTCACTCTGACGGCTACGAGCAGTACTTC. The chain links TRBV6-5 to TRBJ2-7; D call uncertain. The CDR3 is made up of 13 amino acids. Per the germline V gene, CDR1 is MNHEY and CDR2 is SVGAGI.

This clone was seen only once. The rearrangement joins TRBV11-3 to TRBJ2-1; a possible D gene is TRBD2 (6 bases). V gave up 1 base and J gave up 5 bases, with 15 bases separating them. CDR1 and CDR2 from the germline V gene are SGHNT and YENEEA. The CDR3 runs to 16 residues. CDR3 nucleotide sequence: TGTGCCAGCAGCTTAGCATCCAGCGGGTTCCACAATGAGCAGTTCTTC. Protein sequence: CASSLASSGFHNEQFF.

This clone has a single count. The chain joins TRBV4-3 to TRBJ2-2; 7 bases line up with TRBD1. In germline, CDR1 is LGHNA, CDR2 YSLEER. CDR3 length equals 16 residues. Trimming took 3 bases from V and 3 from J; bases not matched to a gene: 7. The CDR3 protein is CASSQGTGVHTGELFF. The CDR3 bases are TGCGCCAGCAGCCAGGGAACAGGGGTTCACACCGGGGAGCTGTTTTTT.

This clone was seen once. The chain employs TRBV11-3 and TRBJ2-7, with 12 positions matching TRBD2. Germline V gene sequence: CDR1 SGHNT, CDR2 YENEEA. Trimming at V came to 5 bases and at J to 0 bases, leaving 2 bases not matched to a gene. The CDR3 spans 15 residues. The CDR3 nucleotides read TGTGCCAGCAGCCTAGCGGGAGGGCCCTCCTACGAGCAGTACTTC. It codes for CASSLAGGPSYEQYF.

The V call is TRBV28, the J call TRBJ2-3, with TRBD1 identical over 8 bases. Looked up from germline, CDR1 is MDHEN and CDR2 is SYDVKM. The CDR3 spans 15 residues. With 3 bases clipped from V and 4 bases from J, the junction kept 6 bases outside the gene matches. CDR3 region: CASSFRQGTADTQYF. CDR3 coding DNA: TGTGCCAGCAGTTTCAGACAGGGGACGGCAGATACGCAGTATTTT.

As to this clone: Its ends do not fully match the called genes, so a read error is possible. Here the CDR3 reads CASSILTSWDHPQHF. As DNA, the CDR3 is TGTGCCAGTAGTATATTAACGTCCTGGGATCATCCCCAGCATTTT. The chain is built from TRBV19 and TRBJ1-5, with D uncertain. CDR1 is LNHDA, CDR2 SQIVND, per germline (reference sequence). The CDR3 sequence is 15 residues long.

V gene TRBV3-1 (or the pseudogene TRBV3-2) combines with J gene TRBJ2-3, with TRBD2 identical over 11 bases. Germline values: CDR1 LGHDT, CDR2 YNNKEL (reference sequence). CDR3 length: 14 amino acids. Trimming removed 5 bases from V and 4 bases from J; junction bases left unmatched: 2. This CDR3 is CASSTSGSADTQYF. The CDR3 coding sequence is TGTGCCAGCAGCACTAGCGGGAGCGCAGATACGCAGTATTTT.

The rearrangement links TRBV28 to TRBJ1-1, with 10 bases matching TRBD1. This CDR3 has 16 residues. V dropped 7 bases and J dropped 1; count of bases not matched to a gene: 9. CDR1 and CDR2 (germline): MDHEN, SYDVKM. The CDR3 here is CASKRTGGRGNTEAFF. The CDR3 region has the DNA TGTGCCAGCAAGAGGACAGGGGGTCGTGGGAACACTGAAGCTTTCTTT.

This chain joins TRBV6-5 and TRBJ2-3, with TRBD1 matching 8 bases. The CDR3 has 15 amino acids. In germline, CDR1 is MNHEY, CDR2 SVGAGI. V trimming: 7 bases; J trimming: 2 bases; junction bases outside the gene matches: 8. Here the CDR3 DNA reads TGTGCCAGCAAAACCCGACAGGGGACCACAGATACGCAGTATTTT. It yields the protein CASKTRQGTTDTQYF.

The chain combines TRBV18 with TRBJ2-5; D might be TRBD1 (6 bases). The CDR3 consists of 15 residues. The germline V and J ends were trimmed by 1 base and 3 bases, with 12 bases remaining between them. Germline loops: CDR1 KGHSH, CDR2 LQKENI. The CDR3 bases are TGTGCCAGCTCACCACAGGGACACCCTGAAGAGACCCAGTACTTC. This translates into CASSPQGHPEETQYF. Based on the CDR3 plus reference TRBV18 and TRBJ2-5, the full variable domain is NAGVMQNPRHLVRRRGQEARLRCSPMKGHSHVYWYRQLPEEGLKFMVYLQKENIIDESGMPKERFSAEFPKEGPSILRIQQVVRGDSAAYFCASSPQGHPEETQYFGPGTRLLVL.

This rearrangement joins TRBV5-1 to TRBJ2-2, with TRBD2 matching over 8 bases. Looked up from germline, CDR1 is SGHRS and CDR2 is YFSETQ. This CDR3 comprises 14 residues. V lost 2 bases to trimming and J lost 5 bases; unmatched junction nucleotides: 2. CDR3: CASSFTGGTGELFF. CDR3 nucleotide sequence: TGCGCCAGCAGCTTCACGGGAGGGACCGGGGAGCTGTTTTTT.

This rearrangement joins TRBV28 to TRBJ2-3; TRBD2 matches at 15 bases. V lost 5 bases, J lost 0 bases, and 6 bases stayed unmatched. CDR1 is MDHEN and CDR2 is SYDVKM in the germline V gene. The CDR3 covers 18 residues. The CDR3 spells CASSEGTSGRSSTDTQYF. CDR3 DNA: TGTGCCAGCAGTGAAGGGACTAGCGGGAGGTCAAGCACAGATACGCAGTATTTT.

The chain recombines TRBV2 with TRBJ2-7, with D unresolved. CDR1 SNHLY and CDR2 FYNNEI come from the germline V gene. The V end was cut by 6 bases, the J end by 2 bases, with 14 bases between. This CDR3 has 14 residues. The CDR3 loop reads CASRADGLAYEQYF. The DNA of the CDR3 is TGTGCCAGCAGGGCGGATGGGTTGGCCTACGAGCAGTACTTC. Supplemented by reference TRBV2 and TRBJ2-7, the full variable domain reads EPEVTQTPSHQVTQMGQEVILRCVPISNHLYFYWYRQILGQKVEFLVSFYNNEISEKSEIFDDQFSVERPDGSNFTLKIRSTKLEDSAMYFCASRADGLAYEQYFGPGTRLTVT.

The CDR3 nucleotides are TGTGCCAGCAGCTTAGAGGGCATCGTAGCGGGAGACCACGAGCAGTACTTC. It translates to CASSLEGIVAGDHEQYF. The chain recombines TRBV7-2 with TRBJ2-7; 9 nucleotides line up with TRBD2. Trimming cost V 1 base and J 5 bases; bases outside gene matches: 12. The germline V gene encodes CDR1 SGHTA and CDR2 FQGNSA. This CDR3 has 17 amino acids. Full variable domain (rest looked up from reference TRBV7-2 and TRBJ2-7): GAGVSQSPSNKVTEKGKDVELRCDPISGHTALYWYRQSLGQGLEFLIYFQGNSAPDKSGLPSDRFSAERTGGSVSTLTIQRTQQEDSAVYLCASSLEGIVAGDHEQYFGPGTRLTVT.

This chain connects TRBV29-1 to TRBJ2-1; the D gene is possibly TRBD2 (6 bases). The CDR3 is made up of 12 amino acids. The ends were cut back, 3 bases at V and 10 bases at J, with 13 bases in the middle. Per the germline V gene, CDR1 is SQVTM and CDR2 is ANQGSEA. CDR3: CSVDGGVGEQFF. DNA for the CDR3: TGCAGCGTTGACGGGGGAGTGGGGGAGCAGTTCTTC.

V is TRBV5-4 and J is TRBJ2-1, with D uncertain. The CDR3 is made up of 13 amino acids. Germline V gene lookup returns CDR1 SGHNT and CDR2 YYREEE (reference sequence). V shed 2 bases and J shed 4 bases, with 7 bases lying between them. The DNA for the CDR3 is TGTGCCAGCAGCTTCGGGCAGTACAATGAGCAGTTCTTC. Its protein is CASSFGQYNEQFF.